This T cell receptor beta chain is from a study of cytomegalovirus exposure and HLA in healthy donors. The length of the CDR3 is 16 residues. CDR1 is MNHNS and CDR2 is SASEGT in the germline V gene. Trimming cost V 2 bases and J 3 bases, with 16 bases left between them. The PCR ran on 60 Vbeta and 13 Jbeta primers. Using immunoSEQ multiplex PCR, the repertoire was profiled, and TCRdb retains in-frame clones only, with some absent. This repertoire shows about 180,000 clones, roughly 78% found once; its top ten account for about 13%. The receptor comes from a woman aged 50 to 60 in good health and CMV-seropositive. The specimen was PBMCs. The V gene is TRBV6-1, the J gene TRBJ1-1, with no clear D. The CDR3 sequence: CASSEQVGAWDTEAFF. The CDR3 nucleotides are TGTGCCAGCAGTGAACAAGTGGGCGCCTGGGACACTGAAGCTTTCTTT.